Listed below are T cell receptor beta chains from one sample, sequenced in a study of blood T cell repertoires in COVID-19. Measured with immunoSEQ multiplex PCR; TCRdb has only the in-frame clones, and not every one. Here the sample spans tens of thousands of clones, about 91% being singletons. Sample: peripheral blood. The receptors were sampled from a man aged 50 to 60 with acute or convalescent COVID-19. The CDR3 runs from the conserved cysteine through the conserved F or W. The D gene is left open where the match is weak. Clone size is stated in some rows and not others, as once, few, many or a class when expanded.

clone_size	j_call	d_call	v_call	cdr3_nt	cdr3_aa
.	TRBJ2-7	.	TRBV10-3	TGTGCCATCAGTGAGGGCCAGGGCTACGAGCAGTACTTC	CAISEGQGYEQYF
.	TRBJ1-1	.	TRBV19	TGTGCCAGTATAGTGAACTTTGGGAACACTGAAGCTTTCTTT	CASIVNFGNTEAFF
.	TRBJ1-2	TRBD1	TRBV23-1	TGCGCCAGCCCCCAGGGGGGTGTAGACTATGGCTACACCTTC	CASPQGGVDYGYTF
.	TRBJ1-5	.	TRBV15	TGTGCCACCAGCCAAGACCCCAGGGCTAATCAGCCCCAGCATTTT	CATSQDPRANQPQHF
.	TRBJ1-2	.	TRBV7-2	TGTGCCAGCAGCTCCTTTTCCCGGGTAGCTAACTATGGCTACACCTTC	CASSSFSRVANYGYTF
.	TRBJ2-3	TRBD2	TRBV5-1	TGCGCCAGCGTCCCCACCGCGGGACTAAGCACAGATACGCAGTATTTT	CASVPTAGLSTDTQYF
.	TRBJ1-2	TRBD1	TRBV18	TGTGCCAGCTCACCCCTAGACAGGGGCGATGGCTACACCTTC	CASSPLDRGDGYTF
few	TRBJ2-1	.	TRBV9	TGTGCCAGCAGCGTAGGAGGTGAGCAGTTCTTC	CASSVGGEQFF
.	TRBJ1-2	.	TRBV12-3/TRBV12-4	TGTGCCAGCAGGAGGGACACAGGAGGCTACACCTTC	CASRRDTGGYTF
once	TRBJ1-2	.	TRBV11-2	TGTGCCAGCAGCTTGGGGGGGGCACGTGGCTACACCTTC	CASSLGGARGYTF